One sample yielded the 18 T cell receptor beta chains listed below, sequenced in a study of blood T cells in healthy people across ages. A second roughly 6 to 11 cycle PCR used barcoded and J-beta primers. One entry per CDR3 protein, called by TCRdb with MiXCR from the 5' RACE reads. Among 850,000 or so distinct CDR3 sequences listed, 25% to 30% were seen once. The sample was blood. These receptors originate from an elderly woman in good health.

In its sample, this clonotype was seen once. Since a much larger clone is just one base distant, this may be a read error. The chain links TRBV20-1 to TRBJ2-5; no reliable D call. Germline V gene sequence: CDR1 DFQATT, CDR2 SNEGSKA (reference sequence). This CDR3 contains 12 residues. The V gene lost 4 bases and the J gene lost 11 bases, with 17 bases spanning the gap. The CDR3 DNA reads TGCAGTGCTACGACTGGATACAATGAGCAGTACTTC. This codes for CSATTGYNEQYF.

This clonotype was detected ten times or more. The gene calls are TRBV18 and TRBJ2-5; D might be TRBD1 (6 bases). Germline-derived CDR1 and CDR2 are KGHSH and LQKENI. V lost 3 bases and J 4 bases, leaving 15 bases between the germline ends. The CDR3 is 15 amino acids. The CDR3 reads CASSPRQGMRETQYF. As DNA, the CDR3 is TGTGCCAGCTCACCGAGGCAGGGGATGAGAGAGACCCAGTACTTC. The full variable domain, rest sourced from reference TRBV18 and TRBJ2-5, is NAGVMQNPRHLVRRRGQEARLRCSPMKGHSHVYWYRQLPEEGLKFMVYLQKENIIDESGMPKERFSAEFPKEGPSILRIQQVVRGDSAAYFCASSPRQGMRETQYFGPGTRLLVL.

This clonotype was picked up a small number of times. The rearrangement joins TRBV6-1 to TRBJ1-1, with D possibly TRBD1 on 5 matching bases. The V gene lost 6 bases and the J gene lost 0 bases, with 14 bases spanning the gap. This CDR3 has 15 amino acids. The germline V gene has CDR1 MNHNS and CDR2 SASEGT. The CDR3 bases are TGTGCCAGCAGCGCTAGGCGGGGACTGAACACTGAAGCTTTCTTT. Translated: CASSARRGLNTEAFF.

V and J are TRBV15 and TRBJ1-4; D remains unclear. Looked up from germline, CDR1 is LNHNV and CDR2 is YYDKDF (reference sequence). CDR3 length: 10 residues. V lost 10 bases and J 7 bases, leaving 7 bases between the germline ends. The CDR3 DNA sequence: TGTGCCAGCCTCCCTGAAAAACTGTTTTTT. Amino acid sequence: CASLPEKLFF.

V is TRBV7-2 and J is TRBJ2-2; TRBD2 agrees at 10 bases. Germline values: CDR1 SGHTA, CDR2 FQGNSA. The CDR3 consists of 17 residues. Trimming removed 5 bases from V and 7 bases from J; junction bases left unmatched: 13. CDR3 coding DNA: TGTGCCAGCAGCGCCCGACTGAGCGGGGGGGCATTCGGGGAGCTGTTTTTT. Amino acid sequence: CASSARLSGGAFGELFF.

This clonotype came up a few times. The chain links TRBV15 to TRBJ2-5; possible D gene TRBD2, 5 bases. Per germline, CDR1 LNHNV and CDR2 YYDKDF (reference sequence). V lost 3 bases to trimming and J lost 2 bases, with 16 bases between them. This CDR3 is built from 16 residues. The CDR3 reads CATSSRASSRQETQYF. In DNA, the CDR3 is TGTGCCACCAGCAGCCGCGCTAGCTCTCGGCAAGAGACCCAGTACTTC.

The chain carries TRBV7-2 and TRBJ2-1; 10 bases agree with TRBD2. Germline values: CDR1 SGHTA, CDR2 FQGNSA. The trim removed 1 base at V and 3 bases at J, leaving 6 bases unmatched. There are 17 residues in the CDR3. The CDR3 DNA follows: TGTGCCAGCAGCTTAGTCGTTAGCGGGAGGTACTACAATGAGCAGTTCTTC. It translates to CASSLVVSGRYYNEQFF. Looking up the rest from reference TRBV7-2 and TRBJ2-1 gives the full variable domain: GAGVSQSPSNKVTEKGKDVELRCDPISGHTALYWYRQSLGQGLEFLIYFQGNSAPDKSGLPSDRFSAERTGGSVSTLTIQRTQQEDSAVYLCASSLVVSGRYYNEQFFGPGTRLTVL.

This clonotype was detected many times. V and J are TRBV29-1 and TRBJ2-1; 13 nucleotides agree with TRBD2. The CDR3 has 16 residues. With V trimmed by 1 base and J by 8 bases, 8 bases remained unmatched. The germline V gene has CDR1 SQVTM and CDR2 ANQGSEA. DNA for the CDR3: TGCAGCGTTGAAGGAAGTACTAGCGGGGGGGGGTATGAGCAGTTCTTC. Its translation: CSVEGSTSGGGYEQFF.

This clonotype was recorded many times. V and J are TRBV27 and TRBJ1-2; the D gene is possibly TRBD1 (5 bases). The length of the CDR3 is 15 residues. Trimming cost V 2 bases and J 4 bases, with 14 bases left between them. Germline V gene sequence: CDR1 MNHEY, CDR2 SMNVEV (reference sequence). CDR3 region: CASSLGRGLVYGYTF. CDR3 sequence (DNA): TGTGCCAGCAGTTTAGGAAGGGGCTTGGTCTATGGCTACACCTTC.

The rearrangement uses TRBV10-1 and TRBJ2-7; TRBD2 agrees at 8 bases. Germline CDR1 is WNHNN and CDR2 is SYGVQD (reference sequence). This CDR3 has 17 amino acids. Unmatched junction bases numbered 7, after V lost 0 bases and J lost 0 bases. The CDR3 region has the DNA TGCGCCAGCAGTGAGTCGGGGACTAGTAGGTTCTCCTACGAGCAGTACTTC. Translated: CASSESGTSRFSYEQYF.

Of note for this clonotype: A clone one base away is much larger, so this may be a read error. CDR3 coding DNA: TGTACCAGCAGCGGACCGACAGGGGCAACAGATACGCAGTATTTT. Amino acids: CTSSGPTGATDTQYF. The genes are TRBV9 and TRBJ2-3; 8 nucleotides match TRBD1. Germline V lookup: CDR1 SGDLS, CDR2 YYNGEE. CDR3 length equals 15 residues.

This clonotype was detected ten times or more. The genes are TRBV21-1 and TRBJ2-4; the table's D gene call, TRBD1, was not cross checked with the DNA. TRBV21-1 is marked as a pseudogene. The CDR3 sequence is 17 residues long. CDR3: CASTILPGGLAKNIQYF. Written as DNA, the CDR3 is TGTGCCAGCACCATTCTCCCAGGGGGCTTAGCCAAAAACATTCAGTACTTC.

This clonotype was counted a few times. The chain combines TRBV7-9 with TRBJ2-4; D may match TRBD1 or TRBD2 (5 bases each). CDR3 size: 14 residues. CDR1 and CDR2 (germline): SEHNR, FQNEAQ (reference sequence). V was clipped by 4 bases and J by 13 bases, with 20 bases between them. CDR3 nucleotides: TGTGCCAGCAGCTCGGACAAGGGGTCCTGCGGGCAGTACTTC. Residues: CASSSDKGSCGQYF.

This clonotype was seen many times. This chain connects TRBV10-3 to TRBJ1-1; D might be TRBD1 (5 bases). Germline loops: CDR1 ENHRY, CDR2 SYGVKD. V was shortened by 1 base and J by 1 base, with 16 bases between the two germline ends. The CDR3 extends over 17 amino acids. The CDR3 nucleotides are TGTGCCATCAGTGAGTTCGGTATTGGGGCTGCGAACACTGAAGCTTTCTTT. Its translation is CAISEFGIGAANTEAFF.

This clonotype was found once. V gene TRBV12-3 or TRBV12-4 combines with J gene TRBJ2-3; 13 bases line up with TRBD2. This CDR3 comprises 17 residues. V lost 6 bases, J lost 4 bases, and 10 bases stayed unmatched. This CDR3 is CASSQPRTSGSADTQYF. CDR3 bases: TGTGCCAGCAGCCAGCCGCGGACTAGCGGGAGCGCAGATACGCAGTATTTT.

As regards this clonotype: A much larger clone differs from this one at a single base, so this may be a read error. CDR3 coding DNA: TGCAGTGCAACCCCTCAGGGGGGCCTCTATGGCTACACCTTC. This gives the protein CSATPQGGLYGYTF. The chain employs TRBV20-1 and TRBJ1-2; 7 bases fit TRBD1. The ends lost 6 bases at V and 4 bases at J; junction bases unmatched: 11. The CDR3 is 14 residues long. Per the germline V gene, CDR1 is DFQATT and CDR2 is SNEGSKA (reference sequence).

This clonotype has only a few counts. The chain has TRBV15 and TRBJ1-1, with D hard to call. There are 15 residues in the CDR3. The V gene lost 1 base and the J gene lost 1 base, with 10 bases spanning the gap. Germline V gene sequence: CDR1 LNHNV, CDR2 YYDKDF (reference sequence). The CDR3 protein is CATSRGSTENTEAFF. The CDR3 nucleotides are TGTGCCACCAGCAGAGGCTCTACAGAGAACACTGAAGCTTTCTTT.

The chain combines TRBV6-6 with TRBJ1-5; TRBD1 matches at 8 bases. V shed 6 bases and J 2 bases; nucleotides not matched to a gene: 9. The CDR3 runs to 16 residues. Germline CDR1 and CDR2: MNHNY and SVGAGI (reference sequence). The CDR3 reads CASSPSTGAGNQPQHF. The CDR3 bases are TGTGCCAGCAGCCCATCGACAGGGGCTGGCAATCAGCCCCAGCATTTT.